This T cell receptor (beta chain) was captured by sequencing in a study of T cells expressing NK-cell markers. Findings and limits, study-wide: Four donors showed these clonotypes also leading the CD3+CD56-NKG2C+ fraction. Evidence did not settle whether expanded NKG2C+ T cell clones targeted HCMV.

Of note for this clonotype: Antigen unknown.

Template switching by 5'RACE with UMIs generated the TCR beta cDNA. TCRdb re-called the 5' RACE reads and shows each CDR3 protein once, DNA omitted. The table lists 350,000 to 450,000 distinct CDR3 sequences. The CDR3 covers 16 residues. Germline V gene lookup returns CDR1 ENHRY and CDR2 SYGVKD. Input material: blood T cells: a sorted CD56 or NKG2C T cell subset, CD4+ or CD8+ T cells, or bulk PBMC T cells (not recorded which). V and J are TRBV10-3 and TRBJ2-2; TCRdb picks TRBD1, but there is no DNA to check that call. The sequence was obtained from a man aged 18-70 years in good health. CDR3 residues: CAISYPGTGDTGELFF.